The clone carrying this T cell receptor beta chain was seen many times. The antigen remains unidentified. The data were obtained in a study of T cells in Graves' hyperthyroidism and ophthalmopathy. Trimming stripped 5 bases from V and 6 bases from J, with 12 bases between. The CDR3 is 13 residues long. From germline, CDR1 is SGHAT and CDR2 FQNNGV. Study results and limitations: The model identified upcoming ophthalmopathy a median roughly 6.5 months ahead of onset. Within blood appeared most thyroid clonotypes that had expanded above 0.001.

The TCR beta CDR3 regions underwent amplification using RNA transcripts as the source. HTBI primers were used for first-round RT-PCR of the TCR CDR3. From the multiplex PCR reads, TCRdb called clonotypes with MiXCR, one entry per CDR3 protein. Here the sample spans about 560,000 distinct CDR3 sequences, 16% being singletons. Absent ophthalmopathy progression within 18 months defined stable Graves' hyperthyroidism. The study enrolled patients aged 18 to 65 with newly diagnosed hyperthyroidism of under 2 months' duration. The specimen was blood. V is TRBV11-2 and J is TRBJ2-3; no clear D gene. The sequence derives from a woman under 30 with Graves' hyperthyroidism. The CDR3 DNA reads as TGTGCCAGCAGCACTACAACCCCCGATACGCAGTATTTT. This encodes CASSTTTPDTQYF.